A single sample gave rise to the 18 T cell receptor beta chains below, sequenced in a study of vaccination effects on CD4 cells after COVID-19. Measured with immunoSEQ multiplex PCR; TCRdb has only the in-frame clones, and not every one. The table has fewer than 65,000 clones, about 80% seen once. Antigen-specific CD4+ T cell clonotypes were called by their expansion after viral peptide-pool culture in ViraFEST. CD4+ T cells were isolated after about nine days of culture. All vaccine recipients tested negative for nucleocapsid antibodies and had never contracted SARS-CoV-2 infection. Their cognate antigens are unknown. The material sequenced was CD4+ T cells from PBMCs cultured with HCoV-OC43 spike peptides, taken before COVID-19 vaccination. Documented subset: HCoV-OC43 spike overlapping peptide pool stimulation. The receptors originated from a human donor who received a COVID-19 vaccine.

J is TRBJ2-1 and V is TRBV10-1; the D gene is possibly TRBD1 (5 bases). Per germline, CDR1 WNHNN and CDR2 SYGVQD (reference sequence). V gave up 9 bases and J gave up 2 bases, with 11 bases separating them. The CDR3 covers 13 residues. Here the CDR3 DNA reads TGCGCCAGTCAGGGTGGCCCCTACAATGAGCAGTTCTTC. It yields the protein CASQGGPYNEQFF.

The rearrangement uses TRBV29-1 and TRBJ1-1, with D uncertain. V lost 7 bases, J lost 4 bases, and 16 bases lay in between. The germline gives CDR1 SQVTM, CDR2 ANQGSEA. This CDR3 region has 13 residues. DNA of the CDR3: TGCAGCGGGAGGAGGGCCGATGCCACTGAAGCTTTCTTT. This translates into CSGRRADATEAFF.

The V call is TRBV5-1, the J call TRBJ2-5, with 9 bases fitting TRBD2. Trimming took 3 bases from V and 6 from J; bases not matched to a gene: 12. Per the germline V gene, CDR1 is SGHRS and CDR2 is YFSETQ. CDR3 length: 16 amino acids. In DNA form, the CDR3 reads TGCGCCAGCAGCTGGGGTTTTGGGACTAGCAGGAAGACCCAGTACTTC. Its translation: CASSWGFGTSRKTQYF. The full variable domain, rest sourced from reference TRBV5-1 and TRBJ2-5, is KAGVTQTPRYLIKTRGQQVTLSCSPISGHRSVSWYQQTPGQGLQFLFEYFSETQRNKGNFPGRFSGRQFSNSRSEMNVSTLELGDSALYLCASSWGFGTSRKTQYFGPGTRLLVL.

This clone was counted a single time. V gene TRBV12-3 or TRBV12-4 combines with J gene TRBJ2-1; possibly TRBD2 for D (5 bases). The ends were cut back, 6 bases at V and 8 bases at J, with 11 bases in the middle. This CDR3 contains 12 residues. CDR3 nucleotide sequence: TGTGCCAGCAGACCCGGACTTTATGAGCAGTTCTTC. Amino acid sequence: CASRPGLYEQFF.

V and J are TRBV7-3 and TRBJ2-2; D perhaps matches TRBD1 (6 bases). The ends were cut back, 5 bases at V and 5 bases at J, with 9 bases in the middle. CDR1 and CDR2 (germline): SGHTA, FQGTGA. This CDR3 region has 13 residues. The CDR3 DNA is TGTGCCAGCAGCAACGACAGGACCGGGGAGCTGTTTTTT. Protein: CASSNDRTGELFF.

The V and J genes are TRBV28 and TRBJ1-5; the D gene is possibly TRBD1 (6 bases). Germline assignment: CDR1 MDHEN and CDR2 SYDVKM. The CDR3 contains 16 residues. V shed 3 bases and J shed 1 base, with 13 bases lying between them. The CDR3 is CASSFLKGVSNQPQHF. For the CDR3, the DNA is TGTGCCAGCAGTTTTCTGAAGGGGGTAAGCAATCAGCCCCAGCATTTT. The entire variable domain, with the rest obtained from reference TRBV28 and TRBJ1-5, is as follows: DVKVTQSSRYLVKRTGEKVFLECVQDMDHENMFWYRQDPGLGLRLIYFSYDVKMKEKGDIPEGYSVSREKKERFSLILESASTNQTSMYLCASSFLKGVSNQPQHFGDGTRLSIL.

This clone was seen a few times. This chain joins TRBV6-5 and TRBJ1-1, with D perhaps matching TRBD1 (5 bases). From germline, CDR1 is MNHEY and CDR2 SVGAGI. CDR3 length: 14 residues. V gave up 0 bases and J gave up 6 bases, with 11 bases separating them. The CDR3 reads CASSYSAGKAEAFF. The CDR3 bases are TGTGCCAGCAGTTACTCGGCAGGGAAGGCTGAAGCTTTCTTT.

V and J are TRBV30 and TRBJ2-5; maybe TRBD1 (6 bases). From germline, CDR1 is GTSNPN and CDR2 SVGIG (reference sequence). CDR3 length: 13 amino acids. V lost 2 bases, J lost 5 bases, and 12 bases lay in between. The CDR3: CAWSSGGRETQYF. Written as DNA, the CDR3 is TGTGCCTGGAGTTCTGGGGGCCGGGAGACCCAGTACTTC.

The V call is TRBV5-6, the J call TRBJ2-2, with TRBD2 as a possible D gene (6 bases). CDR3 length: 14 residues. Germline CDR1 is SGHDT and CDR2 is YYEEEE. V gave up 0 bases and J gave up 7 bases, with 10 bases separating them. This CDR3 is CASSLGRGGGELFF. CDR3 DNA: TGTGCCAGCAGCTTGGGGAGGGGCGGCGGGGAGCTGTTTTTT.

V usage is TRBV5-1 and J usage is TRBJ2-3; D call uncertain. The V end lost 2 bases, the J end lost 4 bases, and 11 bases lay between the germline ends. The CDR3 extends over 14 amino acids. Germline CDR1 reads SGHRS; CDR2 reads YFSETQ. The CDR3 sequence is CASSFSISADTQYF. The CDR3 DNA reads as TGCGCCAGCAGCTTTTCAATTTCGGCAGATACGCAGTATTTT.

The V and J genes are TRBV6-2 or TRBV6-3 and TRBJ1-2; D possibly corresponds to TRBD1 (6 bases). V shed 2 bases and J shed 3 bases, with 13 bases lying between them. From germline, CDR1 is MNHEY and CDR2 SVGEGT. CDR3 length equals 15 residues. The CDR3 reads CASSYRGRGYYGYTF. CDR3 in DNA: TGTGCCAGCAGTTACAGGGGCAGGGGCTACTATGGCTACACCTTC.

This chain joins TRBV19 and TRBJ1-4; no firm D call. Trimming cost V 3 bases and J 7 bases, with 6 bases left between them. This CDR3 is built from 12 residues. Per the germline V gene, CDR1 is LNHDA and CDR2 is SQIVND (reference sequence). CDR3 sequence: CASSIRGEKLFF. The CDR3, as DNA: TGTGCCAGTAGTATTAGAGGTGAAAAACTGTTTTTT. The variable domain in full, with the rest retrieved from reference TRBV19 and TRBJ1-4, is DGGITQSPKYLFRKEGQNVTLSCEQNLNHDAMYWYRQDPGQGLRLIYYSQIVNDFQKGDIAEGYSVSREKKESFPLTVTSAQKNPTAFYLCASSIRGEKLFFGSGTQLSVL.

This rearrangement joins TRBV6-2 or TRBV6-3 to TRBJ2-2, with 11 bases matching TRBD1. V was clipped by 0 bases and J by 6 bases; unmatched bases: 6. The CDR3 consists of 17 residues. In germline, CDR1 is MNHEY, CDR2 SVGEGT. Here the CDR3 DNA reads TGTGCCAGCAGTTACTCCCGGGACAGGGGGTTTTCCGGGGAGCTGTTTTTT. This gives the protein CASSYSRDRGFSGELFF.

This CDR3 reads CATKTPVEQYV. CDR3 coding DNA: TGTGCCACAAAGACGCCGGTCGAGCAGTACGTC. V and J are TRBV6-4 and TRBJ2-7; D not certain. Trimming pared 10 bases from V and 6 bases from J, leaving 13 bases between. This CDR3 has 11 residues. The germline gives CDR1 MRHNA, CDR2 SNTAGT.

CDR3 residues: CASSLKGANGAQHF. The CDR3 DNA follows: TGTGCCAGCAGTTTGAAAGGGGCTAACGGGGCCCAGCATTTT. This chain joins TRBV6-6 and TRBJ1-5, with D perhaps matching TRBD1 (5 bases). Germline V gene sequence: CDR1 MNHNY, CDR2 SVGAGI (reference sequence). The CDR3 is 14 amino acids. Trimming took off 4 bases at V and 11 bases at J, with 18 bases between the two ends.

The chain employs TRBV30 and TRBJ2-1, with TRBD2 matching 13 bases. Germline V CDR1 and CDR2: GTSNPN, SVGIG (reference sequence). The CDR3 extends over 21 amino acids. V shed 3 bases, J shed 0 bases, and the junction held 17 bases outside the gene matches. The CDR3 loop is CAWSASGDRLAGGLSYNEQFF. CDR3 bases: TGTGCCTGGAGCGCATCGGGGGACAGACTAGCGGGGGGTCTCTCCTACAATGAGCAGTTCTTC.

CDR3 residues: CASSPPGSGPGTGELFF. The CDR3, as DNA: TGTGCCAGCTCACCACCAGGGTCAGGGCCTGGCACCGGGGAGCTGTTTTTT. The chain links TRBV18 to TRBJ2-2; maybe TRBD1 (5 bases). The CDR3 length is 17 residues. V was clipped by 0 bases and J by 4 bases, with 15 bases between them. Per the germline V gene, CDR1 is KGHSH and CDR2 is LQKENI.

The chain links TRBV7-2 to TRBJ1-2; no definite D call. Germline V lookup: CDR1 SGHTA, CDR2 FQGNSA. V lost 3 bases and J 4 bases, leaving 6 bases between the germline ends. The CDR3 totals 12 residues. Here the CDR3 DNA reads TGTGCCAGCAGCTTTAACAGCTATGGCTACACCTTC. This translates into CASSFNSYGYTF.